This TCR beta chain was profiled in a study of cytomegalovirus exposure and HLA in healthy donors (dated by TCRdb to about 2017). About the study as a whole: According to an earlier analysis of several hundred of the donors, roughly 180 million T cells yielded 120 million or so unique TCR beta sequences and approximately 280 Gb of sequence data. An early release that covered about 600 HLA-typed donors contained about 300 gigabases of sequencing data and around 80 million unique TCR sequences. The genetic ancestry cluster associated with self-reported Caucasian donors included 65% to 90% of the approximately 410 genotyped donors. The study aimed to test whether cataloging public T cell receptors could reveal signatures of past pathogen exposure. The T cell repertoires of 666 subjects were profiled by immunosequencing and related to cytomegalovirus serostatus. A separate validation cohort of roughly 130 different subjects was used in addition to the approximately 640-subject first cohort. To predict cytomegalovirus infection status, the study brought together high-throughput TCR immunosequencing, statistical association of individual TCRs with disease status, and machine learning. A later analysis re-analyzed previously published TCR beta repertoires from roughly 630 donors and added high-resolution HLA genotyping to study TCR occurrence patterns. Rather than using new phenotypic data, the later analysis identified candidate immune exposures from TCR beta sequences and from how often those sequences occurred across donors. An earlier analysis of 450 to 750 of the donors used high-throughput TCR beta sequencing to judge whether each TCR beta V gene segment behaved as functional or pseudogenic. Donor age, sex, ethnicity and CMV serostatus were compiled together with the repertoire data. Genome-wide SNP genotypes for about 55% of the roughly 670 donors were used in a later genetic analysis, which treated that subset as a discovery cohort. Every repertoire in the discovery cohort had been generated on one and the same sequencing platform. HLA typing covered class I and class II loci at four-digit resolution. The number of typed donors differed by locus: roughly 620-640 for A, B, C, DRB1 and DQB1; 500 to 550 for DQA1; around 580 for DPA1; and around 450 for DPB1. Because of strong linkage in the cohort, 5 or 6 DR-DQ haplotypes were treated as single units for association and clustering. Across approximately 400 genotyped donors of the cohort, an average of 235,054 unique TCR beta nucleotide sequences per donor were sequenced, and roughly 20% of those sequences were non-productive. Points the paper makes about the study in general: A later analysis associated 16,951 TCR beta sequences with specific HLA alleles at a false discovery rate of 0.05. Some IMGT-functional V segments, including TRBV6-2 and TRBV6-3, could not be distinguished by the 87-base-pair reads and were therefore excluded. The cohort was sequenced for TCR beta chains only, and without alpha or paired-chain data the features that could be detected were limited. Cytomegalovirus status was reported to be diagnosed by the classifier with high specificity and sensitivity in both the original and validation cohorts. In a later analysis, several top co-occurrence clusters were reported to appear linked to parvovirus B19, influenza, CMV and Epstein-Barr virus. A later genetic analysis associated a missense DCLRE1C variant with V-gene and J-gene trimming of TCR beta chains, and an independent cohort replicated the association. According to a later genetic analysis, donors in an Asian-associated ancestry cluster had fewer N-insertions in productive TCRs than the approximately 650-donor mean. The authors suggested that the approach could potentially be generalized to other disease states and immunological phenotypes. Because counts were too low, around 17 rarely observed V segments, including chromosome 9 orphons, were left out of the earlier analysis of 587 of the donors. Because HLA typing was unavailable for some donors at each locus, only the typed subset was used in association tests. A later analysis found that TCR association rates varied across HLA loci, with DRB1 alleles showing the most associated TCRs and HLA-C alleles the fewest. In vitro tests confirmed that a few of the cytomegalovirus-associated TCR beta chains recognize cytomegalovirus antigens. Across donors, most TCR sequences were observed very rarely, whereas some public TCRs were present in many individuals. A cluster of highly shared sequence variants was judged likely to represent a technical artifact of the sequencing pipeline. Correlated functional status among segregating V segments might be attributable to linkage disequilibrium, but an unknown experimental factor could not be ruled out. A further reported finding was that TCR beta sequences accurately predicted the HLA-A and HLA-B alleles for most subjects in the first cohort. The only immune exposure information available for the cohort was CMV serostatus. A total of 150 or so TCR beta chains were listed by the study as associated with cytomegalovirus. The presence/absence analyses assumed that sequencing depth was roughly uniform across donors, and that assumption may not be true. Broadly in line with IMGT annotations, most TCR beta V segments showed up in productive rearrangements about 90% or about 30% of the time in an earlier analysis of around 550 of the donors. In a later analysis, HLA-associated TCR beta chains were found to be more clonally expanded and to have lower generation probabilities than equally common non-associated chains. In a later analysis, most CMV-associated TCR beta chains were found to appear HLA-restricted, with HLA associations seemingly driven largely by CMV exposure. Assigning TCR associations to individual alleles was difficult when HLA alleles, especially DR and DQ, strongly co-occurred.

In total, 600 or so healthy bone marrow donors made up the cohort. At the time of sampling, all cohort members were nominally healthy, though unrecorded immune exposures were likely present. The donor tested CMV seropositive and was one of the 289 seropositive cohort members. Every donor gave a peripheral blood sample, and the peripheral blood mononuclear cells from that sample were used for TCR beta sequencing. The Qiagen DNeasy Blood Extraction Kit was used to extract genomic DNA from the blood cell samples. The library relied on the immunoSEQ multiplex PCR assay. For the multiplex PCR, a mixture combining 60 forward primers for TCR Vbeta segments and 13 reverse primers for TCR Jbeta segments was used. The CDR3 region of rearranged TCR beta genes was amplified from genomic DNA with a multiplex PCR assay. The amplified TCR beta libraries were sequenced on the Illumina HiSeq System as 87-base-pair reads. As for how the authors treated the data: In a later analysis, roughly 80 million unique TCR beta chains were counted across the approximately 670 repertoires, and roughly 11 million of these chains were shared by at least two donors. To remove PCR and sequencing errors, raw reads were error-corrected and collapsed into unique sequences using a nearest-neighbor algorithm that merged closely related sequences. CDR3 sequences were aligned to IMGT reference sequences to assign V, D and J gene segments. For a sequence to be retained, at least a six-nucleotide match to both a V gene segment and a J gene segment was required. A rearrangement was called productive if the CDR3 had no stop codons and remained in frame with V and J, and every other rearrangement was called non-productive. CDR3 was defined by IMGT convention, running from the second conserved V-encoded cysteine to the conserved J-encoded phenylalanine. The earlier analysis of roughly 590 of the donors excluded any sequence lacking an unambiguous match to a single V gene segment. In an earlier analysis of about 590 of the donors, a V segment was called functional when productive rearrangements were above 56.7%, and segregating when the standard deviation between donors exceeded 5%. A statistical classification framework was built to diagnose cytomegalovirus status from the catalog of TCR beta chain sequences. A later analysis assigned V and J genes by comparing TCR nucleotide sequences with IMGT/GENE-DB human TR gene sequences. The TCRdist pipeline was used in a later analysis to assign CDR3 sequences and most-parsimonious VDJ recombination scenarios. In a later analysis, each TCR beta chain was defined by its CDR3 amino acid sequence together with its V-gene family, and reads without a unique V-gene family were excluded. To address suspected cross-contamination and a sequencing artifact, a later analysis removed a few hundred highly shared, low-generation-probability nucleotide sequences. In a later analysis, a clonal expansion index for each public chain was calculated from normalized within-repertoire ranks of inferred template counts. In a later analysis, generation probabilities were computed using a VDJ recombination model fitted to out-of-frame rearrangements, and the results were checked against IGoR. A later analysis scored TCR-TCR, TCR-HLA and TCR-CMV co-occurrence with hypergeometric tests, applying a repertoire-size bias correction to TCR pairs. A later analysis estimated false discovery rates by permuting HLA or CMV assignments 20 times. In a later analysis, co-occurring TCRs were grouped with DBSCAN, and TCRdist sequence similarity was added when clustering was performed within HLA-allele-positive subsets. Repertoires with fewer than 30,000 or more than 120,000 public chains were left out of co-occurrence clustering, as were about 5 repertoires with anomalous nucleotide sharing. The immuneACCESS repertoire file appears here via TCRdb, limited to in-frame rearrangements. These files lack a portion of the clones; in checked studies, under half of the deficit traces to unresolved V genes, and the cause of the others is not known. V, J and clone size reflect that table, while D and trimming were determined from the DNA. The table kept for this sample lists about 88,000 clones. The top ten hold about 6% of the sample.

A remark on this clone: Its antigen is currently not known.

Via the germline V gene, CDR1 is SGHRS and CDR2 YFSETQ. V trim: 3 bases; J trim: 2 bases; unmatched bases: 6. The CDR3 runs 15 residues from the cysteine to the phenylalanine. Only the CDR3 DNA stays, 45 bases, in frame from base 1. This receptor chain uses TRBV5-1 and TRBJ2-7, with 9 central nucleotides matching TRBD1. The clonotype comes from a girl aged 10-17 years in good health and CMV-seropositive. The material sequenced was PBMCs. At the DNA level, the sequence is TGCGCCAGCAGCTCAGGACAGGGGACCACCTACGAGCAGTACTTC. This is translated as CASSSGQGTTYEQYF.